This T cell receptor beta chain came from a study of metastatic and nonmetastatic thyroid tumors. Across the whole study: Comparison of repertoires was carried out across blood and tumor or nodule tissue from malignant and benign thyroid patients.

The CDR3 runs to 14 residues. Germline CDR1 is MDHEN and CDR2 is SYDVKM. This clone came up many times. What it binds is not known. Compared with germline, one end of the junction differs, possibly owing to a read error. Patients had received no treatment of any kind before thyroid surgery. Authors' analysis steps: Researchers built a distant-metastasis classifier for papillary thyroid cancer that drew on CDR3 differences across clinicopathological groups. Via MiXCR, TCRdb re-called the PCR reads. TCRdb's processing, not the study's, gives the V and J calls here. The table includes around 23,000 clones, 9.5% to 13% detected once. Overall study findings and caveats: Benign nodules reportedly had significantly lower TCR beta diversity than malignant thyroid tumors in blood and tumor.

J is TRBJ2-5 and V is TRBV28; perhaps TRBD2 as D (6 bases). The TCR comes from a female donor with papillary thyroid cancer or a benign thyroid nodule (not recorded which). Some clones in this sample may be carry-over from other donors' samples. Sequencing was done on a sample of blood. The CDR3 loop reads CASARLGLREIQYF. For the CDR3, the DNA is TGTGCCAGCGCCCGGCTAGGGCTTCGGGAGATCCAGTACTTC.